This T cell receptor (beta chain) was sequenced in a study of T-cell memory formation after mild COVID-19. Study details: TCR clusters were largely donor specific.

A single record per CDR3 protein comes from TCRdb applying MiXCR to the 5' RACE reads. This sample yields about 450,000 distinct CDR3 sequences, of which 23% are seen a single time; approximately 14% belongs to the top ten. This clonotype came up a few times. The germline CDR1 and CDR2 sequences are MGHRA and YSYEKL. V lost 2 bases and J lost 3; bases outside the gene matches: 3. The CDR3 is made up of 15 amino acids. The specimen sequenced was PBMCs or a T cell subset sorted from them (not recorded which). This TCR was sampled from an adult woman who had mild COVID-19 (a few samples of this study predate the infection). Cell type and time point are not known. This chain joins TRBV4-1 and TRBJ2-5, with 10 bases that match TRBD2. The CDR3 sequence is CASSQPGLAEETQYF. For the CDR3, the DNA is TGCGCCAGCAGCCAACCAGGACTAGCGGAAGAGACCCAGTACTTC.